The entry below gives a single T cell receptor (beta chain) sequence along with its context. The protocol was immunoSEQ multiplex PCR, while the TCRdb copy is restricted to in-frame clones and leaves out a portion. The sample records 20,000 to 25,000 clones, about 90% being singletons. This entry belongs to a study of chemoradiotherapy in HPV16-positive cancers. Study overall: Functional T-cell assays on two HPV16-positive patients' cells defined candidate HPV-specific clones and common TCR motifs.

The germline gives CDR1 SGDLS, CDR2 YYNGEE. The trim removed 4 bases at V and 5 bases at J, leaving 12 bases unmatched. This CDR3 has 16 amino acids. The sequenced sample was blood, obtained from a patient who underwent chemoradiotherapy. The V gene is TRBV9, the J gene TRBJ2-7, with 10 nucleotides matching TRBD1. The source of this sequence is a human donor with HPV-associated anogenital cancer. CDR3 region: CASSFLPGQGSHEQYF. CDR3 nucleotides: TGTGCCAGCAGCTTCTTGCCGGGACAGGGGAGCCACGAGCAGTACTTC.